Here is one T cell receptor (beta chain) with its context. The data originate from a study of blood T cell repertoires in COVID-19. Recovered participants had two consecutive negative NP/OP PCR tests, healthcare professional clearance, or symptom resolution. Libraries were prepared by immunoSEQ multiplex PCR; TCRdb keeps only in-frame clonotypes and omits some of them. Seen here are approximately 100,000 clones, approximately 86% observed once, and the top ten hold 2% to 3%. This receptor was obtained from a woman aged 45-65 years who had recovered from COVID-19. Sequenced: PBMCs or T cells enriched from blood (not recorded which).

CDR3 sequence reads: CATSDLPRSLSGPQHF. The CDR3 nucleotides are TGTGCCACCAGTGATTTGCCTCGTTCGCTGTCGGGGCCCCAGCATTTT. The chain employs TRBV24-1 and TRBJ1-5; D is uncertain. V was clipped by 0 bases and J by 9 bases, with 17 bases between them. This CDR3 has 16 amino acids. Per the germline V gene, CDR1 is KGHDR and CDR2 is SFDVKD.